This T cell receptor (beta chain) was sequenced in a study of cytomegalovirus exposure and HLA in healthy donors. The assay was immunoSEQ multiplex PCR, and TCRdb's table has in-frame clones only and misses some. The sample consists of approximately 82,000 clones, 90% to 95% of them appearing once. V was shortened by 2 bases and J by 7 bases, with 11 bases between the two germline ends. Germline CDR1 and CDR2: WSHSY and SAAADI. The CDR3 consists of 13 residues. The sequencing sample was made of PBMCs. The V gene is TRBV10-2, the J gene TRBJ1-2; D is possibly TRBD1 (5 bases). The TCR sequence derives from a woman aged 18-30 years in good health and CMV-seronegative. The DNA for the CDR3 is TGCGCCAGCAGTGAGATGGGGCAAGGTGGCTACACCTTC. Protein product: CASSEMGQGGYTF.